Below, 19 T cell receptor beta chains from the same sample are listed, as sequenced in a study of T cells in narcolepsy. Libraries were prepared by immunoSEQ multiplex PCR; TCRdb keeps only in-frame clonotypes and omits some of them. The profile covers approximately 17,000 clones, with over 55% appearing a single time and more than 13% taken by the ten largest. Sequenced material: CD45RA- memory CD8+ T cells from PBMCs. These TCRs come from a human donor with narcolepsy.

This clone was seen more than once but under ten times. CDR3 DNA sequence: TGTGCCAGCAGTGAATTGGTTTCAGGACGATATGGCTACACCTTC. Protein product: CASSELVSGRYGYTF. The chain couples TRBV6-1 to TRBJ1-2; D unclear. V lost 2 bases and J 5 bases, leaving 15 bases between the germline ends. Germline V gives CDR1 MNHNS, CDR2 SASEGT. The CDR3 spans 15 residues.

The chain employs TRBV5-1 and TRBJ2-7; the match to TRBD2 covers 14 bases. This CDR3 spans 15 amino acids. V gave up 4 bases and J gave up 5 bases; unmatched junction bases: 5. The germline CDR1 and CDR2 sequences are SGHRS and YFSETQ. Here the CDR3 reads CASSPGTSGRNEQYF. The CDR3 nucleotides read TGCGCCAGCAGCCCCGGGACTAGCGGGAGAAACGAGCAGTACTTC.

The chain joins TRBV13 to TRBJ2-1, with 9 bases lining up with TRBD1. Germline V gene data show CDR1 as PRHDT and CDR2 as FYEKMQ (reference sequence). V shed 5 bases and J 0 bases; nucleotides not matched to a gene: 5. This CDR3 spans 16 amino acids. The CDR3 loop is CASSLGTGPSYNEQFF. CDR3 nucleotides: TGTGCCAGCAGCCTCGGGACAGGGCCCTCCTACAATGAGCAGTTCTTC.

As regards this clone: The same CDR3 also results from other DNA sequences found in this sample. The V gene is TRBV7-9, the J gene TRBJ2-7; perhaps TRBD1 as D (6 bases). This CDR3 is 13 amino acids long. In germline, CDR1 is SEHNR, CDR2 FQNEAQ (reference sequence). V gave up 5 bases and J gave up 0 bases, with 8 bases separating them. The CDR3 DNA reads TGTGCCAGCAGCCCGGACAGCTCCTACGAGCAGTACTTC. This gives the protein CASSPDSSYEQYF.

This rearrangement joins TRBV11-1 to TRBJ2-5; D might be TRBD1 (6 bases). V lost 4 bases, J lost 5 bases, and 14 bases lay in between. Germline CDR1 reads SGHAT; CDR2 reads FQDESV (reference sequence). The CDR3 is made up of 14 amino acids. This CDR3 reads CASSWTEPLETQYF. The CDR3 DNA reads TGTGCCAGCAGCTGGACAGAACCTCTTGAGACCCAGTACTTC.

The chain couples TRBV11-1 to TRBJ2-7, with 8 bases fitting TRBD1. The CDR3 length is 16 residues. Germline trimming cut 2 bases from V and 2 bases from J; bases unmatched to any gene: 8. CDR1 SGHAT and CDR2 FQDESV come from the germline V gene (reference sequence). CDR3 sequence: CASSLTGTGYTYEQYF. Here the CDR3 DNA reads TGTGCCAGCAGCTTAACCGGGACAGGATATACCTACGAGCAGTACTTC.

V is TRBV6-1 and J is TRBJ2-1; D is unresolved. In germline, CDR1 is MNHNS, CDR2 SASEGT. The CDR3 covers 14 residues. V shed 0 bases and J shed 0 bases, with 3 bases lying between them. The DNA for the CDR3 is TGTGCCAGCAGTGAAGCTAGCTCCTACAATGAGCAGTTCTTC. It encodes CASSEASSYNEQFF.

The chain employs TRBV9 and TRBJ2-2; D remains unclear. This CDR3 has 17 residues. V was cut by 3 bases and J by 3 bases, with 18 bases left in between. CDR1 is SGDLS and CDR2 is YYNGEE in the germline V gene. CDR3 residues: CASSASTAAEYTGELFF. The DNA for the CDR3 is TGTGCCAGCAGCGCCTCTACTGCGGCGGAGTACACCGGGGAGCTGTTTTTT. The entire variable domain, with the rest obtained from reference TRBV9 and TRBJ2-2, is as follows: DSGVTQTPKHLITATGQRVTLRCSPRSGDLSVYWYQQSLDQGLQFLIQYYNGEERAKGNILERFSAQQFPDLHSELNLSSLELGDSALYFCASSASTAAEYTGELFFGEGSRLTVL.

The CDR3 protein is CASRVTNEKLFF. In nucleotides, the CDR3 is TGTGCCAGTCGCGTAACTAATGAAAAACTGTTTTTT. The V gene is TRBV19, the J gene TRBJ1-4; D not resolved. The ends were cut back, 8 bases at V and 1 base at J, with 5 bases in the middle. The germline V gene has CDR1 LNHDA and CDR2 SQIVND (reference sequence). This CDR3 is built from 12 residues.

This clone is medium-sized. The rearrangement links TRBV4-2 to TRBJ2-3; 8 bases align to TRBD2. The germline V gene has CDR1 LGHNA and CDR2 YNFKEQ. This CDR3 contains 16 residues. The J segment lost 2 bases and the V segment lost 1 base, leaving 5 bases of the junction unmatched. The CDR3 loop is CASSQVSSGPTDTQYF. Here the CDR3 DNA reads TGTGCCAGCAGCCAAGTCTCTAGCGGGCCCACAGATACGCAGTATTTT.

In its sample, this clone ranks as medium-sized. The rearrangement uses TRBV5-1 and TRBJ1-1; no reliable D call. V was cut by 4 bases and J by 0 bases, with 13 bases left in between. Germline V gene lookup returns CDR1 SGHRS and CDR2 YFSETQ. CDR3 size: 15 residues. The CDR3 DNA sequence: TGCGCCAGCAGCAAAACTACACCCATGAACACTGAAGCTTTCTTT. It encodes CASSKTTPMNTEAFF.

This sequence joins TRBV29-1 and TRBJ1-2; D unclear. The CDR3 has 13 amino acids. Germline lookup yields CDR1 SQVTM and CDR2 ANQGSEA. The V end lost 3 bases, the J end lost 1 base, and 9 bases lay between the germline ends. CDR3 sequence: CSVESGDNYGYTF. The CDR3, as DNA: TGCAGCGTTGAGTCAGGCGATAACTATGGCTACACCTTC.

V usage is TRBV6-1 and J usage is TRBJ1-5; D call uncertain. The germline V gene has CDR1 MNHNS and CDR2 SASEGT. With 1 base removed from V and 4 bases from J, the gap between germline ends came to 11 bases. The CDR3 spans 15 residues. In DNA, the CDR3 is TGTGCCAGCAGTGAAGGTCTAGCGACAAATCAGCCCCAGCATTTT. It specifies CASSEGLATNQPQHF.

A single count supports this clone. The V call is TRBV13, the J call TRBJ1-6; D unresolved. Deletions cut 3 bases from V and 0 bases from J, with 6 bases between. The CDR3 sequence is 15 residues long. The germline CDR1 and CDR2 sequences are PRHDT and FYEKMQ (reference sequence). CDR3 amino acids: CASSFRSSYNSPLHF. The CDR3 nucleotides read TGTGCCAGCAGCTTCCGTAGCTCCTATAATTCACCCCTCCACTTT.

The V and J genes are TRBV19 and TRBJ1-2, with D possibly matching TRBD1 (5 bases). V lost 4 bases to trimming and J lost 1 base, with 16 bases between them. The CDR3 is 16 amino acids. Looked up from germline, CDR1 is LNHDA and CDR2 is SQIVND (reference sequence). The DNA for the CDR3 is TGTGCCAGTAGTACCACCGGGACCTTCAATAACTATGGCTACACCTTC. It specifies CASSTTGTFNNYGYTF.

The chain employs TRBV11-1 and TRBJ2-3; D is uncertain. CDR3 size: 16 residues. Trimming left V 0 bases short and J 9 bases short, with 19 bases between. The V gene's germline CDR1 is SGHAT and CDR2 FQDESV (reference sequence). The CDR3 is CASSLASPDQVITQYF. The CDR3 bases are TGTGCCAGCAGCTTAGCCTCACCAGACCAAGTGATAACGCAGTATTTT.

The V gene is TRBV7-8, the J gene TRBJ2-4; 7 nucleotides agree with TRBD2. Germline V CDR1 and CDR2: SGHVS, FQNEAQ. V was clipped by 5 bases and J by 7 bases; unmatched bases: 8. CDR3 length: 14 amino acids. The CDR3: CASSPGEGGNIQYF. CDR3 DNA sequence: TGTGCCAGCAGCCCCGGGGAGGGAGGGAACATTCAGTACTTC.

The chain carries TRBV10-3 and TRBJ2-7, with 7 bases lining up with TRBD2. The CDR3 length is 18 residues. Per the germline V gene, CDR1 is ENHRY and CDR2 is SYGVKD. V trimming: 0 bases; J trimming: 0 bases; junction bases outside the gene matches: 11. The CDR3 sequence: CAISESLAGDSSSYEQYF. The CDR3 DNA sequence: TGTGCCATCAGTGAGTCCTTAGCGGGCGACTCCTCCTCCTACGAGCAGTACTTC.

The chain carries TRBV10-2 and TRBJ2-1; 10 bases match TRBD2. J gave up 0 bases and V 2 bases, and 7 bases lay outside the gene matches. CDR3 length: 18 amino acids. Germline lookup yields CDR1 WSHSY and CDR2 SAAADI. The CDR3 coding sequence is TGCGCCAGCAGTGAGAGGACTAGCGGTTGGAGCTCCTACAATGAGCAGTTCTTC. This codes for CASSERTSGWSSYNEQFF.